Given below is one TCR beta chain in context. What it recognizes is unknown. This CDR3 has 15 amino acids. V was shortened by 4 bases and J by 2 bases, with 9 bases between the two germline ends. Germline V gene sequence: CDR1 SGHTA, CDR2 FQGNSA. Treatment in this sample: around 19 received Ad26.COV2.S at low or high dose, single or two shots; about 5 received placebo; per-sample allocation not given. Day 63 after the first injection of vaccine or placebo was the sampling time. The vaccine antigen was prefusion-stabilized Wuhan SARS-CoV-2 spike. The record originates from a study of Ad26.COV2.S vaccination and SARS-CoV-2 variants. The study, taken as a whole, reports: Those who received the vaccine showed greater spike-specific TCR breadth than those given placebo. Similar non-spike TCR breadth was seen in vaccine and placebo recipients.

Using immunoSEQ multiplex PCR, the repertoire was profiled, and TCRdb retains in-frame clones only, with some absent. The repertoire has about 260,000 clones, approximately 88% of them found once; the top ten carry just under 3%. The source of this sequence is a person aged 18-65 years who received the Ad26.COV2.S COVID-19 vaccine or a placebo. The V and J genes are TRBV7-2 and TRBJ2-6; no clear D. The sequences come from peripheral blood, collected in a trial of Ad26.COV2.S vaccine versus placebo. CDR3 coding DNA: TGTGCCAGCAGCTCGGATACGACTGGGGCCAACGTCCTGACTTTC. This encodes CASSSDTTGANVLTF.